The clone carrying this T cell receptor (beta chain) was seen at least ten times. Its antigen is not identified. The CDR3 runs 15 residues. Trimming took 0 bases from V and 2 from J, leaving 12 bases between them. The germline V gene encodes CDR1 DFQATT and CDR2 SNEGSKA (reference sequence). This sample is drawn from a study of blood T cells in healthy people across ages. Findings and limits, study-wide: Per-million-T-cell TCR beta diversity fell roughly linearly with age. There was no known CMV status for donors, so expanded clonotype changes were possibly confounded.

The authors ran a second PCR of roughly 6 to 12 cycles using a sample-barcoded 5' primer and a J-beta primer mix. TCRdb called the 5' RACE reads again in MiXCR, with one record for every CDR3 protein. The repertoire holds 600,000 or so distinct CDR3 sequences, approximately 30% seen once, with approximately 14% in the top ten. The individuals who served as donors were healthy Caucasians living in Russia, aged about 6 to 100. Every donor provided 8.5 to 10 milliliters of peripheral blood. This receptor was taken from a woman of 80 years or more in good health. This chain uses TRBV20-1 with TRBJ2-3; no clear D. The sample comprised blood. CDR3 protein: CSARDLQYNTDTQYF. CDR3 bases: TGCAGTGCTAGAGATTTACAGTACAACACAGATACGCAGTATTTT.